These T cell receptor beta chains were read from a single sample in a study of cytomegalovirus exposure and HLA in healthy donors. Sequenced by immunoSEQ multiplex PCR; TCRdb stores in-frame clones only, minus some. The profile shows about 110,000 clones, 70% to 90% of them singletons. Sequencing input: PBMCs. The receptors stem from a man between 35 and 55 years old in good health and CMV-seronegative. Both conserved end residues are part of each CDR3. The D gene is left open where the match is weak. Size is stated for part of the rows, as once, few or many counts, or as a class when the clone is expanded.

. . 13 TRBJ1-1 TRBV5-1 CASSLVGDAEAFF TGCGCCAGCAGCTTGGTAGGAGACGCTGAAGCTTTCTTT
TRBD1 . 14 TRBJ1-1 TRBV5-1 CASSLGTVATEAFF TGCGCCAGCAGCCTGGGGACAGTGGCCACTGAAGCTTTCTTT
TRBD1 once 12 TRBJ1-1 TRBV29-1 CSVGYRGAEAFF TGCAGCGTTGGGTACAGGGGCGCTGAAGCTTTCTTT
. . 13 TRBJ1-5 TRBV19 CASRGAANQPQHF TGTGCCAGTAGGGGGGCAGCCAATCAGCCCCAGCATTTT
. . 13 TRBJ1-5 TRBV30 CAWSRGGDQPQHF TGTGCCTGGAGTCGTGGAGGGGATCAGCCCCAGCATTTT
TRBD1 . 16 TRBJ1-3 TRBV5-6 CASSLDRGHSGNTIYF TGTGCCAGCAGTTTAGACAGGGGGCACTCTGGAAACACCATATATTTT
. . 16 TRBJ1-4 TRBV2 CASSEAGLRTNEKLFF TGTGCCAGCAGTGAGGCAGGGCTCAGAACTAATGAAAAACTGTTTTTT
. . 14 TRBJ1-5 TRBV25-1 CASSELRWNQPQHF TGTGCCAGCAGTGAACTGCGTTGGAATCAGCCCCAGCATTTT
. . 15 TRBJ1-2 TRBV2 CASSESFQGGYGYTF TGTGCCAGCAGTGAATCGTTTCAGGGCGGCTATGGCTACACCTTC
TRBD2 . 15 TRBJ2-7 TRBV5-5 CASSLVAGGTYEQYF TGTGCCAGCAGCTTGGTTGCGGGGGGGACCTACGAGCAGTACTTC
TRBD1 . 14 TRBJ1-4 TRBV6-5 CASSLTGTGGKLFF TGTGCCAGCAGCTTGACCGGGACAGGGGGCAAACTGTTTTTT
TRBD1 . 15 TRBJ1-1 TRBV6-1 CATAPGQGINTEAFF TGTGCCACTGCTCCGGGACAGGGGATTAACACTGAAGCTTTCTTT
. . 14 TRBJ2-7 TRBV6-6 CASSDGRRGDEQYF TGTGCCAGCAGTGACGGACGTCGCGGGGATGAGCAGTACTTC
. . 13 TRBJ2-3 TRBV30 CAWSVGQTDTQYF TGTGCCTGGAGCGTCGGACAGACAGATACGCAGTATTTT
. . 13 TRBJ1-1 TRBV2 CASSETQKTEAFF TGTGCCAGCAGTGAAACCCAGAAAACTGAAGCTTTCTTT
. . 14 TRBJ1-3 TRBV5-6 CASSLIQAGNTIYF TGTGCCAGCAGCTTGATCCAGGCTGGAAACACCATATATTTT
TRBD1 . 19 TRBJ1-4 TRBV5-1 CASSLVGTGGLITNEKLFF TGCGCCAGCAGCTTGGTCGGGACAGGGGGATTGATAACTAATGAAAAACTGTTTTTT
. . 14 TRBJ2-7 TRBV5-6 CASSLQGRGYEQYF TGTGCCAGCAGCTTGCAGGGGAGAGGCTACGAGCAGTACTTC
. once 13 TRBJ1-1 TRBV2 CASSDRRGTEAFF TGTGCCAGCAGTGACCGCAGGGGCACTGAAGCTTTCTTT
TRBD1 . 14 TRBJ2-7 TRBV5-1 CASSTNSGQFEQYF TGCGCCAGCAGCACCAACTCGGGACAGTTCGAGCAGTACTTC
TRBD2 . 19 TRBJ2-2 TRBV4-2 CASSQDSLAGILGTGELFF TGTGCCAGCAGCCAAGACTCCCTAGCGGGGATCCTCGGCACCGGGGAGCTGTTTTTT
TRBD2 . 16 TRBJ2-1 TRBV2 CASFDRSGVSYNEQFF TGTGCCAGCTTCGATCGGAGCGGGGTCTCCTACAATGAGCAGTTCTTC
TRBD1 . 16 TRBJ1-2 TRBV5-1 CASSLEVGGAGSGYTF TGCGCCAGCAGCTTGGAAGTAGGGGGCGCCGGTTCTGGCTACACCTTC
TRBD1 few 14 TRBJ2-7 TRBV5-1 CASSGGQGVFEQYF TGCGCCAGCAGCGGGGGACAGGGGGTATTCGAGCAGTACTTC